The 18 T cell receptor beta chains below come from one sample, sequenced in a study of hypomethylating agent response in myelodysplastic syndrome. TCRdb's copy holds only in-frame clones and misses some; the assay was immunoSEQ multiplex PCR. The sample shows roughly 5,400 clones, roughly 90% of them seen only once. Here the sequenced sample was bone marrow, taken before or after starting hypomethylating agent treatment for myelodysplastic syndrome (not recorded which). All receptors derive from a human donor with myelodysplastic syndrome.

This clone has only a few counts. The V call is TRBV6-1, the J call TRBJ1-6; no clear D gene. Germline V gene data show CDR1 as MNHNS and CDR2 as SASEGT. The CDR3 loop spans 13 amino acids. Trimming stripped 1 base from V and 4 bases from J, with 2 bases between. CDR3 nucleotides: TGTGCCAGCAGTGAAGGATATAATTCACCCCTCCACTTT. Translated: CASSEGYNSPLHF.

This chain's CDR3 is CAWSSGDSTDTQYF. The CDR3 DNA follows: TGTGCCTGGTCTAGCGGGGATAGCACAGATACGCAGTATTTT. This sequence joins TRBV30 and TRBJ2-3; 9 positions match TRBD2. Germline V gives CDR1 GTSNPN, CDR2 SVGIG (reference sequence). Germline trimming cut 5 bases from V and 0 bases from J; bases unmatched to any gene: 3. This CDR3 comprises 14 residues.

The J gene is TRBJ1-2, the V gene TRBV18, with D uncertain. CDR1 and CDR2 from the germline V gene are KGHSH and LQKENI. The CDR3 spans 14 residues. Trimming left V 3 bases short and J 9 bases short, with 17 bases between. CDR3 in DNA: TGTGCCAGCTCACCTGATTTTGGTGAGGGTAGCTACACCTTC. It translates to CASSPDFGEGSYTF.

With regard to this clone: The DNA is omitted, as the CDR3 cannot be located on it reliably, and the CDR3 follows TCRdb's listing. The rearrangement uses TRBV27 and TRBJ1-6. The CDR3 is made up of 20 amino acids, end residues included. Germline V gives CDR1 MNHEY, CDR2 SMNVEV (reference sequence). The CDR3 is CASSFGQGSGFRAYNSPLHF.

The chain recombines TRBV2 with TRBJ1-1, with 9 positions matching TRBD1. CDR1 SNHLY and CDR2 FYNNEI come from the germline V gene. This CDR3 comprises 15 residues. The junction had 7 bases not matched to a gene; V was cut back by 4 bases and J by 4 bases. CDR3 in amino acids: CASSVTDRGPTEAFF. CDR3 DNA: TGTGCCAGCAGTGTGACGGACAGGGGCCCCACTGAAGCTTTCTTT.

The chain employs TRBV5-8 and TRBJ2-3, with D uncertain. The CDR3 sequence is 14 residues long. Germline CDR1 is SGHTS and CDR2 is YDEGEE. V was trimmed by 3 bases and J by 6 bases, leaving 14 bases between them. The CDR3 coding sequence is TGTGCCAGCAGCTCGACGCCCGCCACTGATACGCAGTATTTT. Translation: CASSSTPATDTQYF.

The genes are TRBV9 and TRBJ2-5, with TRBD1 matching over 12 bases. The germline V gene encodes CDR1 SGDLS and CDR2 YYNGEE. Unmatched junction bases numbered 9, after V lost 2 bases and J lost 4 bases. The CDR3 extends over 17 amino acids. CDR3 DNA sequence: TGTGCCAGCAGCGTGGGACAGGGGGCCAAGTGGGGAGAGACCCAGTACTTC. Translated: CASSVGQGAKWGETQYF.

The CDR3 sequence is CASSYGETYEQYF. In DNA form, the CDR3 reads TGTGCCAGCAGTTACGGGGAGACCTACGAGCAGTACTTC. This chain uses TRBV6-5 with TRBJ2-7, with a tentative D call TRBD2 (5 bases). The CDR3 length is 13 residues. Germline CDR1 reads MNHEY; CDR2 reads SVGAGI. The V gene lost 2 bases and the J gene lost 2 bases, with 7 bases spanning the gap.

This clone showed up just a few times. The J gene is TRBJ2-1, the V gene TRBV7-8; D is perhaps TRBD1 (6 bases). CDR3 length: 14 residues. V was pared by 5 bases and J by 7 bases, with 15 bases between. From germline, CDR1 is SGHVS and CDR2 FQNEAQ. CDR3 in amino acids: CASSLILDSNEQFF. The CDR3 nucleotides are TGTGCCAGCAGCCTCATTCTGGACAGTAATGAGCAGTTCTTC.

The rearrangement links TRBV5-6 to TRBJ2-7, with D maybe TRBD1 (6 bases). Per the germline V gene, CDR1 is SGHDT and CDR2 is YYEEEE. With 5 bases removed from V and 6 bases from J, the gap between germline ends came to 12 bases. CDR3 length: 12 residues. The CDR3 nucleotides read TGTGCCAGCAGAGTCAGGGGCGGCGAGCAGTACGTC. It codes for CASRVRGGEQYV.

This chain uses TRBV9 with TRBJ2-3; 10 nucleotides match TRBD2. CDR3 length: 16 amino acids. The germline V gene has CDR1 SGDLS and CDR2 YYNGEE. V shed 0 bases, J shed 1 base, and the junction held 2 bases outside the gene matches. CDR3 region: CASSVAGLAGTDTQYF. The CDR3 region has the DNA TGTGCCAGCAGCGTAGCTGGACTAGCGGGCACAGATACGCAGTATTTT.

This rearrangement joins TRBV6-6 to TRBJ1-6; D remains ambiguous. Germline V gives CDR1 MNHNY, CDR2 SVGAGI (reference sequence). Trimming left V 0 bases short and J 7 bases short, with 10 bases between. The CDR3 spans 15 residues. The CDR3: CASSYSRQLNSPLHF. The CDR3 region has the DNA TGTGCCAGCAGTTACTCGCGGCAGTTAAATTCACCCCTCCACTTT.

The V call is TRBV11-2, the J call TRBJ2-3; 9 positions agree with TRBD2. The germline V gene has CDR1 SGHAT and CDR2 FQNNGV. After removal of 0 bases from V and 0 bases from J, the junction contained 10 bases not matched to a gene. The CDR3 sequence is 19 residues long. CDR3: CASSLEWSSGASSTDTQYF. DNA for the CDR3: TGTGCCAGCAGCTTAGAGTGGTCTAGCGGGGCTTCTAGCACAGATACGCAGTATTTT.

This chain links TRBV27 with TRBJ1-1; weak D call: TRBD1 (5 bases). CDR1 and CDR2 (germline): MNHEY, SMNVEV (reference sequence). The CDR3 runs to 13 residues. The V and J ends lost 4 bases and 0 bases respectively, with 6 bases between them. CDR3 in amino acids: CASSWGLNTEAFF. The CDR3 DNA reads TGTGCCAGCAGTTGGGGCCTGAACACTGAAGCTTTCTTT.

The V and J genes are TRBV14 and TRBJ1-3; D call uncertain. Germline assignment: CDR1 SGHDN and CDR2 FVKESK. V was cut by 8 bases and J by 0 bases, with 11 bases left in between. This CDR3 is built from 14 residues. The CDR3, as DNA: TGTGCCAGCTCGGCCGGCTACTCTGGAAACACCATATATTTT. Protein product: CASSAGYSGNTIYF.

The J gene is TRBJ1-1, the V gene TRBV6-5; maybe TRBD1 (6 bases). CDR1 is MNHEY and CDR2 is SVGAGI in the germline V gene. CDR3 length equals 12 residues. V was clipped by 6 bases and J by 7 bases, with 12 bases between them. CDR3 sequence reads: CASRTGLGEAFF. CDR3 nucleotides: TGTGCCAGCAGAACAGGGCTCGGTGAAGCTTTCTTT.

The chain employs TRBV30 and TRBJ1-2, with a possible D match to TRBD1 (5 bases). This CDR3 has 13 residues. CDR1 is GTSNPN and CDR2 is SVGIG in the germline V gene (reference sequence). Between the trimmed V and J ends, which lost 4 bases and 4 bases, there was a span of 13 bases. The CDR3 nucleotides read TGTGCCTGGAATGCAGGGAGTTTCTATGGCTACACCTTC. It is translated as CAWNAGSFYGYTF.

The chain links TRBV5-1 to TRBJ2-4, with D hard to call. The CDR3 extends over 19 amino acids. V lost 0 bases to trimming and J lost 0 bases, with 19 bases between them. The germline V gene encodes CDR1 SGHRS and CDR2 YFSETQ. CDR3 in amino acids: CASSLGSTAGGLAKNIQYF. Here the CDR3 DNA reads TGCGCCAGCAGCTTGGGGAGCACGGCCGGTGGCCTAGCCAAAAACATTCAGTACTTC.